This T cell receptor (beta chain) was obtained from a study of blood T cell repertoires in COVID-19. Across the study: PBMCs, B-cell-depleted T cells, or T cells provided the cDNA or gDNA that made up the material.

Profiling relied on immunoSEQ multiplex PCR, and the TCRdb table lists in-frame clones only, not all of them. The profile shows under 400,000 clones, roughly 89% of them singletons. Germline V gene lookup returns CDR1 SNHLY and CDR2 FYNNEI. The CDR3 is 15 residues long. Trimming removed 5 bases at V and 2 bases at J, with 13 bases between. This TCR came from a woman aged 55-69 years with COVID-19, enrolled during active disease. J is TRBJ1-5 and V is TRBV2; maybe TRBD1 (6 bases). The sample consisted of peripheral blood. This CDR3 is CASSFTGPGNQPQHF. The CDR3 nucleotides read TGTGCCAGCAGTTTTACAGGGCCAGGCAATCAGCCCCAGCATTTT.